A selection of T cell receptor beta chains follows, all from one sample in a study of shared clonotypes between healthy human individuals. Assay used: immunoSEQ multiplex PCR; TCRdb lists only in-frame clones, some missing. The table records 1,100,000 or so clones, 75% to 85% of them present only once. What was sequenced was memory CD4+ T cells from PBMCs. These receptors originate from a man between 18 and 29 years old in good health. Some clones in this sample may be carry-over from other donors' samples. Both conserved end residues are part of each CDR3. Not all rows give a size; the values are once, few, many and, for expanded clones, a class.

size | J | V | CDR3
. | TRBJ2-1 | TRBV7-3 | CASSFPGPQGNEQFF
. | TRBJ1-4 | TRBV5-1 | CASSLAGTGHNEKLFF
. | TRBJ2-2 | TRBV28 | CAIQGILSTGELFF
. | TRBJ2-2 | TRBV19 | CASSIELGGAGELFF
. | TRBJ2-4 | TRBV5-1 | CASSSGPGAKNIQYF
. | TRBJ1-1 | TRBV9 | CASSPGTVNTEAFF
few | TRBJ2-1 | TRBV7-2 | CASSLFTSGGYNEQFF
once | TRBJ1-1 | TRBV28 | CASQGRMNTEAFF
few | TRBJ2-2 | TRBV9 | CASSVETNTGELFF
. | TRBJ2-1 | TRBV4-1 | CASSQDPGPSYNEQFF
. | TRBJ2-7 | TRBV28 | CASSLRDYEQYF
. | TRBJ1-1 | TRBV28 | CASSPGVGRGNTEAFF
. | TRBJ2-1 | TRBV29-1 | CSVVRDSYNEQFF
. | TRBJ2-7 | TRBV5-1 | CASSYSPAGGPYEQYF
. | TRBJ1-4 | TRBV19 | CASRDGTVNEKLFF
. | TRBJ2-3 | TRBV18 | CASSPSLARADTQYF
. | TRBJ2-7 | TRBV5-1 | CASSLVGLAGDEQYF
. | TRBJ2-3 | TRBV5-4 | CASSVDWGDTQYF
. | TRBJ2-1 | TRBV18 | CASSPVRSSSYNEQFF
. | TRBJ1-6 | TRBV27 | CASSLKGGSPLHF
. | TRBJ2-6 | TRBV5-8 | CASSLMQTPGANVLTF
. | TRBJ1-5 | TRBV7-2 | CASGRANQPQHF
. | TRBJ2-3 | TRBV2 | CASSERTQADTQYF
. | TRBJ2-3 | TRBV11-3 | CASSLDPSTDTQYF
. | TRBJ2-7 | TRBV19 | CASSPTGAYEQYF
. | TRBJ1-4 | TRBV6-5 | CASRDSTNEKLFF
. | TRBJ1-3 | TRBV28 | CASRWSVGNTIYF
. | TRBJ2-1 | TRBV5-6 | CASSLGFLAGSTYNEQFF
. | TRBJ2-7 | TRBV28 | CASSSGRSEQYF
. | TRBJ2-1 | TRBV5-1 | CASSTGRLAGNNEQFF
few | TRBJ2-5 | TRBV28 | CASRASGTGAYVWETQYF
once | TRBJ2-1 | TRBV30 | CAWSGGAGAYNEQFF
. | TRBJ1-1 | TRBV19 | CASSVEGRTEAFF
few | TRBJ1-1 | TRBV2 | CASTLQGNTEAFF
. | TRBJ1-1 | TRBV29-1 | CSAPGGSGKKAFF
. | TRBJ2-7 | TRBV5-1 | CASSLDRGGEQYF
. | TRBJ1-2 | TRBV6-1 | CASSEAPDHYGYTF
. | TRBJ2-1 | TRBV28 | CASSTSGRSYNEQFF
. | TRBJ2-5 | TRBV27 | CASSLLGGGEETQYF
few | TRBJ2-7 | TRBV6-7 | CASSYGWGNTIYEQYF
. | TRBJ1-2 | TRBV18 | CASSEDRAAYYGYTF
. | TRBJ2-7 | TRBV19 | CASSMISSGNYEQYF
. | TRBJ2-3 | TRBV20-1 | CSAPFGDTQYF